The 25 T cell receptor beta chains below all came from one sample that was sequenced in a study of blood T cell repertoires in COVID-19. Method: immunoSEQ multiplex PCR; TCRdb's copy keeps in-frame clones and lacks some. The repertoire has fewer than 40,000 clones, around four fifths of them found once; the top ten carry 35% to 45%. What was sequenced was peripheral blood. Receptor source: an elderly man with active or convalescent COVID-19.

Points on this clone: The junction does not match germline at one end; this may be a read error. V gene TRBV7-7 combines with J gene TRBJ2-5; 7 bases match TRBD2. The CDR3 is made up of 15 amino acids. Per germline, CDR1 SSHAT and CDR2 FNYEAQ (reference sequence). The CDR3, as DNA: TGTGCTAGCAGCTTAGCGGGCGGCAGGGCAAAGACCCAGTACTTC. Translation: CASSLAGGRAKTQYF.

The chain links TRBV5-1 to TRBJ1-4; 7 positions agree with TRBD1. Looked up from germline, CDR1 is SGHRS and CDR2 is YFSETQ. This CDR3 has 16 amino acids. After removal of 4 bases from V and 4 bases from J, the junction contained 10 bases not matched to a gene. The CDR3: CASSPHRDSYNEKLFF. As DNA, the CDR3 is TGCGCCAGCAGCCCACACCGGGACAGCTATAATGAAAAACTGTTTTTT.

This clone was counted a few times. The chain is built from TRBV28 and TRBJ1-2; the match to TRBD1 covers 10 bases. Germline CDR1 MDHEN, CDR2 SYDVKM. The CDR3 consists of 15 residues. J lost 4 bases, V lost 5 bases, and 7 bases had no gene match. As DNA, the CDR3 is TGTGCCAGCAGTCCGGGACAGGGGTTGTTCTATGGCTACACCTTC. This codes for CASSPGQGLFYGYTF.

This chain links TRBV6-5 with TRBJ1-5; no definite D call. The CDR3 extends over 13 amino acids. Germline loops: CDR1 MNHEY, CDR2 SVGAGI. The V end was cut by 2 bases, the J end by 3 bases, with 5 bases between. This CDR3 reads CASSYTVNQPQHF. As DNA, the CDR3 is TGTGCCAGCAGTTACACGGTCAATCAGCCCCAGCATTTT.

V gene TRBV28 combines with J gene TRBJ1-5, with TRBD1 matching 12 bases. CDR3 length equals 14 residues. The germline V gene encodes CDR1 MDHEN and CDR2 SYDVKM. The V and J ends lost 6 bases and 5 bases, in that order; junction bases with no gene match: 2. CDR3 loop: CASRGTGGYQPQHF. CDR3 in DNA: TGTGCCAGCAGGGGGACAGGGGGCTATCAGCCCCAGCATTTT.

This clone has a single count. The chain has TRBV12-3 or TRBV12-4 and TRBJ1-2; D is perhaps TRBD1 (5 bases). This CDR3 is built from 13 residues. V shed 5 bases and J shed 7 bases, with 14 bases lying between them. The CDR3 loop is CASSPQDKVGYTF. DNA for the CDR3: TGTGCCAGCAGTCCCCAGGACAAGGTTGGCTACACCTTC.

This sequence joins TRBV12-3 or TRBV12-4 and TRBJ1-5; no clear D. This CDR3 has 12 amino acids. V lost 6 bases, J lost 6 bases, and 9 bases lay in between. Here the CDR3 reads CASSEGGQPQHF. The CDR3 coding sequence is TGTGCCAGCAGCGAGGGAGGTCAGCCCCAGCATTTT.

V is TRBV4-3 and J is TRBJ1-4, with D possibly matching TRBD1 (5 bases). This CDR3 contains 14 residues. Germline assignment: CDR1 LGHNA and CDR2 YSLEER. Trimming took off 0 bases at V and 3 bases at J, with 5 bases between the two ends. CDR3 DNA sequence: TGCGCCAGCAGCCAAGAGACAGCTAATGAAAAACTGTTTTTT. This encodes CASSQETANEKLFF.

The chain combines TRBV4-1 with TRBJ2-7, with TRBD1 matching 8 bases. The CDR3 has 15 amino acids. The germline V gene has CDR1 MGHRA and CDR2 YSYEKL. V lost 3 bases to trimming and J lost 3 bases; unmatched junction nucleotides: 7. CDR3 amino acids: CASSHAGGEGYEQYF. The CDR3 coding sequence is TGCGCCAGCAGCCACGCAGGGGGCGAAGGCTACGAGCAGTACTTC.

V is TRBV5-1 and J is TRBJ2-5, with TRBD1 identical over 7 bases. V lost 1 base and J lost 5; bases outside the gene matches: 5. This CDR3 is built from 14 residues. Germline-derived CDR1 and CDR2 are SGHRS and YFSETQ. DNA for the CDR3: TGCGCCAGCAGCTTGTTAGGGGGCCTGGAGACCCAGTACTTC. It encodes CASSLLGGLETQYF.

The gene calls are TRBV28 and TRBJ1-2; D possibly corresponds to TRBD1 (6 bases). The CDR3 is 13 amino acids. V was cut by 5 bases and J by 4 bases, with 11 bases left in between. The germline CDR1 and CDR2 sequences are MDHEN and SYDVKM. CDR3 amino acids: CASSTQGIYGYTF. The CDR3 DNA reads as TGTGCCAGCAGTACACAGGGAATCTATGGCTACACCTTC.

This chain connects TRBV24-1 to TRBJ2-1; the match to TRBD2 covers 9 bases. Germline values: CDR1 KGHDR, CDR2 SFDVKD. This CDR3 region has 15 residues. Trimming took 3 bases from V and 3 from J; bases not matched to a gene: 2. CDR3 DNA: TGTGCCACCAGTGATGCGACTAGCGGCTACAATGAGCAGTTCTTC. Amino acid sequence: CATSDATSGYNEQFF.

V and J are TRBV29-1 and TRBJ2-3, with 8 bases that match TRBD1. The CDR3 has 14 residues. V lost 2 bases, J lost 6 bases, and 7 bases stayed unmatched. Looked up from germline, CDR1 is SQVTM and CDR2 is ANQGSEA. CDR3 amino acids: CSVELLQGEDTQYF. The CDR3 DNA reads TGCAGCGTTGAATTGTTACAGGGGGAGGATACGCAGTATTTT.

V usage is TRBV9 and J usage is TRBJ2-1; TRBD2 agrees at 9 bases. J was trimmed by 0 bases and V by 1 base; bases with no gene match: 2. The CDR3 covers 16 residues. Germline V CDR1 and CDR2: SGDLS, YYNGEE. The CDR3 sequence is CASSVSGRSSYNEQFF. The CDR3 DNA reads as TGTGCCAGCAGCGTAAGCGGGAGGAGCTCCTACAATGAGCAGTTCTTC.

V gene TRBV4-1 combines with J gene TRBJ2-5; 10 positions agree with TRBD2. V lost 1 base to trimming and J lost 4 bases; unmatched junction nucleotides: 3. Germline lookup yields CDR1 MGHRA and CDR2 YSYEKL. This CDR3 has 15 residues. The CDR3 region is CASSQASGGGETQYF. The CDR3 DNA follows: TGCGCCAGCAGCCAAGCCAGCGGGGGGGGAGAGACCCAGTACTTC.

CDR3 sequence: CASRGADYGYTF. The CDR3 bases are TGTGCCAGCCGGGGGGCGGATTATGGCTACACCTTC. The V call is TRBV6-5, the J call TRBJ1-2, with TRBD1 as a possible D gene (6 bases). The CDR3 consists of 12 residues. Trimming took off 8 bases at V and 5 bases at J, with 12 bases between the two ends. Germline CDR1 MNHEY, CDR2 SVGAGI.

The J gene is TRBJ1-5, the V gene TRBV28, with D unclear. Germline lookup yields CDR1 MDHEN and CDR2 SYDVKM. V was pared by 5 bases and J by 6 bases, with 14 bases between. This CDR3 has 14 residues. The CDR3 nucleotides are TGTGCCAGCAGTCCCCCGGGGAGCGGTCAGCCCCAGCATTTT. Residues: CASSPPGSGQPQHF.

DNA of the CDR3: TGTGCCAGCAGCCTAGGGGGGGGAACCATGAGGGAGACCCAGTACTTC. This sequence encodes CASSLGGGTMRETQYF. The chain carries TRBV7-3 and TRBJ2-5; possible D gene TRBD2, 7 bases. The CDR3 sequence is 16 residues long. Germline V gene data show CDR1 as SGHTA and CDR2 as FQGTGA. V gave up 5 bases and J gave up 5 bases, with 21 bases separating them.

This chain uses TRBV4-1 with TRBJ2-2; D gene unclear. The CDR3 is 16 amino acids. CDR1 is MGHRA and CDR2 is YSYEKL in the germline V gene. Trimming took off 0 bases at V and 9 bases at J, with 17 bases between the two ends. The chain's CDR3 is CASSQDPYSPIRELFF. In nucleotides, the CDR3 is TGCGCCAGCAGCCAAGATCCGTACAGCCCCATCCGGGAGCTGTTTTTT.

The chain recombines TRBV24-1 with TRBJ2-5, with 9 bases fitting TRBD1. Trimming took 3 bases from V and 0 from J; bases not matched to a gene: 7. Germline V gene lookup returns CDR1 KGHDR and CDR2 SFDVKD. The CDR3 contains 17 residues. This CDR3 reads CATSDTDRGGYQETQYF. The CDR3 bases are TGTGCCACCAGTGATACAGACAGGGGGGGCTACCAAGAGACCCAGTACTTC.

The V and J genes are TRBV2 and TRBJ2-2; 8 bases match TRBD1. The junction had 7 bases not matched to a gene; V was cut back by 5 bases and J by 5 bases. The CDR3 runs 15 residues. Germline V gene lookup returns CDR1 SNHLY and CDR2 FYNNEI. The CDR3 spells CASSPGQGRTGELFF. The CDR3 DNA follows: TGTGCCAGCAGTCCTGGACAGGGTAGAACCGGGGAGCTGTTTTTT. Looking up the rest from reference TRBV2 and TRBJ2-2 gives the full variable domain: EPEVTQTPSHQVTQMGQEVILRCVPISNHLYFYWYRQILGQKVEFLVSFYNNEISEKSEIFDDQFSVERPDGSNFTLKIRSTKLEDSAMYFCASSPGQGRTGELFFGEGSRLTVL.

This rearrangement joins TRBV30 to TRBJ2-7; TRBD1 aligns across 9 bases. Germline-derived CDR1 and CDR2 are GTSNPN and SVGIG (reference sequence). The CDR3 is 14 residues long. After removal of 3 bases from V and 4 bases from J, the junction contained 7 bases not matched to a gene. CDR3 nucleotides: TGTGCCTGGAGGGGAGGGACAGGGCTGTACGAGCAGTACTTC. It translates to CAWRGGTGLYEQYF.

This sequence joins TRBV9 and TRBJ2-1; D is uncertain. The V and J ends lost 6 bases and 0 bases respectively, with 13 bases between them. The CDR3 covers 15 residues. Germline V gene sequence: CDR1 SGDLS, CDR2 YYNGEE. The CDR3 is CASNRVADSYNEQFF. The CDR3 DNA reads TGTGCCAGCAACCGGGTGGCTGACTCCTACAATGAGCAGTTCTTC.

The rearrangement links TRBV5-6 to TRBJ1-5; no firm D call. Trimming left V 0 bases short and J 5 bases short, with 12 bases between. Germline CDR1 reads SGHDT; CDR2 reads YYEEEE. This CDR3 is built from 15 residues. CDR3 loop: CASSLVRPKHQPQHF. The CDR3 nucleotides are TGTGCCAGCAGCTTGGTCAGGCCCAAGCATCAGCCCCAGCATTTT.

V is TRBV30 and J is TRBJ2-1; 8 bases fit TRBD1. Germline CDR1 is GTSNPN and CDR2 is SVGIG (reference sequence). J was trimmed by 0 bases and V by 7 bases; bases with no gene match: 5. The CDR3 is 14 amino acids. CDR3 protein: CALWTGSSYNEQFF. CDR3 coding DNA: TGTGCCTTGTGGACAGGGAGCTCCTACAATGAGCAGTTCTTC.